Each of the 31 T cell receptor beta chains below was sequenced from the same sample in a study of molecular identifiers for immune sequencing clone quantification. TCRdb reanalysed the PCR reads using MiXCR and keeps one entry per CDR3 protein. The data show a few hundred thousand distinct CDR3 sequences, around 23% seen once. What was sequenced was naive CD8+ T cells from blood, with Jurkat cell RNA spiked in. As to subset: FACS-sorted CD8+CD4-CCR7+CD45RA+ naive T cells. The source is a human donor in good health. Some libraries in this study had Jurkat cell RNA spiked in.

There are a few counts of this clonotype. In DNA, the CDR3 is TGTGCCAGCAGGGCAGGGGAACGCAATGAGCAGTTCTTC. This sequence encodes CASRAGERNEQFF. V usage is TRBV7-2 and J usage is TRBJ2-1; D perhaps matches TRBD1 (6 bases). The germline gives CDR1 SGHTA, CDR2 FQGNSA. Trimming shortened V by 6 bases and J by 6 bases, and 12 bases separated the two germline ends. CDR3 size: 13 residues.

The chain combines TRBV4-1 with TRBJ2-7, with TRBD1 matching over 9 bases. The CDR3 is 14 residues long. Germline V CDR1 and CDR2: MGHRA, YSYEKL. J lost 9 bases, V lost 0 bases, and 6 bases had no gene match. The CDR3 loop is CASSQEYLTGGQYF. The DNA of the CDR3 is TGCGCCAGCAGCCAAGAATACTTGACAGGGGGGCAGTACTTC.

The chain carries TRBV20-1 and TRBJ2-7; TRBD2 matches at 14 bases. The CDR3 sequence is 16 residues long. Germline values: CDR1 DFQATT, CDR2 SNEGSKA (reference sequence). V lost 6 bases and J lost 2; bases outside the gene matches: 9. DNA for the CDR3: TGCAGTGCAAGCGTGGGACTAGCGGGAGCTGCCTACGAGCAGTACTTC. Its translation is CSASVGLAGAAYEQYF.

This clonotype was detected a few times. The chain uses TRBV21-1 and TRBJ1-2. TRBV21-1 is a pseudogene. The CDR3 extends over 10 amino acids. As DNA, the CDR3 is TGTGCCAGCAGCAAAGAGAGTTACACCTTC. It specifies CASSKESYTF.

This clonotype was counted ten times or more. CDR3 region: CASSWTGFTDTQYF. For the CDR3, the DNA is TGTGCCAGCAGCTGGACAGGGTTCACAGATACGCAGTATTTT. The chain couples TRBV7-6 to TRBJ2-3; 8 nucleotides agree with TRBD1. The CDR3 is 14 residues long. From germline, CDR1 is SGHVS and CDR2 FNYEAQ. The V segment lost 4 bases and the J segment 2 bases; nucleotides outside the gene matches: 2.

This clonotype turned up a few times. At one of its ends the junction is not consistent with the germline gene, which may arise from a read error. The V gene is TRBV5-3, the J gene TRBJ1-1; D is possibly TRBD1 (6 bases). TRBV5-3 is flagged as an ORF with uncertain function. CDR3 length equals 19 residues. This chain's CDR3 is CASSSPLENRDTENTEAFF. The CDR3 DNA is TGTGCCAGCAGCTCGCCCTTGGAGAACCGGGACACTGAAAACACTGAAGCTTTCTTT.

This clonotype has just a few counts. The V gene is TRBV13, the J gene TRBJ1-1; D uncertain. CDR1 and CDR2 from the germline V gene are PRHDT and FYEKMQ (reference sequence). CDR3 length: 14 residues. V lost 0 bases to trimming and J lost 4 bases, with 9 bases between them. The CDR3: CASSLGKGLTEAFF. CDR3 bases: TGTGCCAGCAGCTTAGGGAAAGGCCTCACTGAAGCTTTCTTT.

This clonotype has a handful of counts. The chain uses TRBV20-1 and TRBJ2-3, with D perhaps TRBD2 (8 bases). The CDR3 loop spans 18 amino acids. The germline V gene has CDR1 DFQATT and CDR2 SNEGSKA (reference sequence). The V gene lost 3 bases and the J gene lost 3 bases, with 25 bases spanning the gap. The CDR3 region has the DNA TGCAGTGCTAGGAGTTTATCGTGGGGACAGCGGGAGACAGATACGCAGTATTTT. It yields the protein CSARSLSWGQRETDTQYF.

This clonotype was counted between two and nine times. V is TRBV5-1 and J is TRBJ1-1; D call uncertain. Trimming took 0 bases from V and 3 from J, leaving 6 bases between them. The CDR3 runs to 13 residues. Germline lookup yields CDR1 SGHRS and CDR2 YFSETQ. CDR3: CASSLVTDTEAFF. The CDR3 region has the DNA TGCGCCAGCAGCTTGGTCACGGACACTGAAGCTTTCTTT.

This clonotype was seen repeatedly, ten times or more. The chain combines TRBV6-2 or TRBV6-3 with TRBJ1-5; the match to TRBD1 covers 9 bases. CDR3 length: 17 amino acids. From germline, CDR1 is MNHEY and CDR2 SVGEGT. V lost 0 bases and J lost 5; bases outside the gene matches: 8. The CDR3 spells CASSYSLGQGRDQPQHF. As DNA, the CDR3 is TGTGCCAGCAGTTACTCCTTAGGACAGGGGAGGGATCAGCCCCAGCATTTT.

This clonotype was seen at least ten times. The V and J genes are TRBV13 and TRBJ2-4, with TRBD1 as a possible D gene (5 bases). Germline V gene sequence: CDR1 PRHDT, CDR2 FYEKMQ (reference sequence). The CDR3 runs to 15 residues. Trimming stripped 6 bases from V and 4 bases from J, with 16 bases between. The CDR3 reads CASRTVFGVKNIQYF. CDR3 nucleotides: TGTGCCAGCAGGACAGTTTTTGGGGTAAAAAACATTCAGTACTTC.

In this sample, this clonotype turned up a few times. The chain couples TRBV12-3 or TRBV12-4 to TRBJ1-6, with 8 bases aligning to TRBD1. This CDR3 comprises 15 residues. The J segment lost 10 bases and the V segment lost 1 base, leaving 6 bases of the junction unmatched. The CDR3: CASSLGQGSESPLHF. The CDR3 region has the DNA TGTGCCAGCAGTTTAGGACAGGGGTCGGAATCACCCCTCCACTTT.

The V gene is TRBV29-1, the J gene TRBJ2-1; 9 nucleotides match TRBD1. V trimming: 2 bases; J trimming: 12 bases; junction bases outside the gene matches: 11. From germline, CDR1 is SQVTM and CDR2 ANQGSEA. This CDR3 has 14 residues. The chain's CDR3 is CSVESGDRAAGQFF. DNA of the CDR3: TGCAGCGTTGAATCCGGGGACAGGGCTGCCGGGCAGTTCTTC.

This clonotype was found many times. The gene calls are TRBV7-2 and TRBJ2-5; the D is unclear. V gave up 4 bases and J gave up 5 bases, with 14 bases separating them. The CDR3 covers 14 residues. Looked up from germline, CDR1 is SGHTA and CDR2 is FQGNSA. The CDR3 is CASSSPNGLETQYF. In nucleotides, the CDR3 is TGTGCCAGCAGCTCCCCGAACGGTCTGGAGACCCAGTACTTC.

This clonotype was seen many times. This chain connects TRBV12-3 or TRBV12-4 to TRBJ2-3; 10 bases are a match to TRBD2. The CDR3 spans 16 residues. The trim removed 5 bases at V and 2 bases at J, leaving 7 bases unmatched. The CDR3 spells CASSPLTSGDTDTQYF. The DNA for the CDR3 is TGTGCCAGCAGTCCCCTAACTAGCGGGGACACAGATACGCAGTATTTT.

In this sample, this clonotype turned up many times. One junction end disagrees with the germline gene, perhaps due to a read error. This chain joins TRBV5-3 and TRBJ2-3, with 8 bases that match TRBD2. TRBV5-3 belongs to the ORF category, with a function that is uncertain. The CDR3 is 16 residues long. This CDR3 reads CASSLVRGASTDTQYF. The CDR3 bases are TGTGCCAGCAGCTTGGTGCGGGGGGCCAGCACAGATACGCAGTATTTT.

The chain carries TRBV7-6 and TRBJ2-1; the D is unclear. Germline V CDR1 and CDR2: SGHVS, FNYEAQ. The V end was cut by 0 bases, the J end by 0 bases, with 12 bases between. There are 17 residues in the CDR3. Here the CDR3 DNA reads TGTGCCAGCAGCTTAGCGAGGAACTGGAGCTCCTACAATGAGCAGTTCTTC. The encoded protein is CASSLARNWSSYNEQFF. The full variable domain, its missing parts supplied by reference TRBV7-6 and TRBJ2-1, is GAGVSQSPRYKVTKRGQDVALRCDPISGHVSLYWYRQALGQGPEFLTYFNYEAQQDKSGLPNDRFSAERPEGSISTLTIQRTEQRDSAMYRCASSLARNWSSYNEQFFGPGTRLTVL.

This clonotype was seen a handful of times. The chain joins TRBV11-2 to TRBJ1-2; no clear D. The CDR3 extends over 16 amino acids. Per germline, CDR1 SGHAT and CDR2 FQNNGV. Trimming pared 1 base from V and 5 bases from J, leaving 17 bases between. Here the CDR3 reads CASSLAGRALWYGYTF. In DNA form, the CDR3 reads TGTGCCAGCAGCTTAGCTGGCCGTGCCCTATGGTATGGCTACACCTTC. Full variable domain (remainder filled in from reference TRBV11-2 and TRBJ1-2): EAGVAQSPRYKIIEKRQSVAFWCNPISGHATLYWYQQILGQGPKLLIQFQNNGVVDDSQLPKDRFSAERLKGVDSTLKIQPAKLEDSAVYLCASSLAGRALWYGYTFGSGTRLTVV.

This clonotype appeared many times. The rearrangement links TRBV4-1 to TRBJ1-5, with D hard to call. The CDR3 sequence is 13 residues long. Between the trimmed V and J ends, which lost 4 bases and 5 bases, there was a span of 9 bases. Germline-derived CDR1 and CDR2 are MGHRA and YSYEKL. Here the CDR3 DNA reads TGCGCCAGCAGCCCTCTTTTGGATCAGCCCCAGCATTTT. Amino acid sequence: CASSPLLDQPQHF.

The rearrangement uses TRBV20-1 and TRBJ1-1; no clear D. Looked up from germline, CDR1 is DFQATT and CDR2 is SNEGSKA (reference sequence). The CDR3 runs 12 residues. V dropped 0 bases and J dropped 11 bases, with 13 bases sitting between them. CDR3 in amino acids: CSARDLGGGAFF. The CDR3 coding sequence is TGCAGTGCTAGAGATCTCGGCGGTGGTGCTTTCTTT.

The rearrangement uses TRBV15 and TRBJ1-1; D is ambiguous. With 0 bases removed from V and 7 bases from J, the gap between germline ends came to 12 bases. The germline CDR1 and CDR2 sequences are LNHNV and YYDKDF (reference sequence). CDR3 length: 14 residues. The DNA for the CDR3 is TGTGCCACCAGCAGAGAGGGCTTGGGCGATGAAGCTTTCTTT. Protein sequence: CATSREGLGDEAFF.

This clonotype occurred many times. V gene TRBV7-6 combines with J gene TRBJ2-7; D is unclear. This CDR3 contains 12 residues. Trimming left V 0 bases short and J 6 bases short, with 6 bases between. Looked up from germline, CDR1 is SGHVS and CDR2 is FNYEAQ. The CDR3 DNA follows: TGTGCCAGCAGCTTAGCGCCCGCCGAGCAGTACTTC. As protein: CASSLAPAEQYF. Looking up the rest from reference TRBV7-6 and TRBJ2-7 gives the full variable domain: GAGVSQSPRYKVTKRGQDVALRCDPISGHVSLYWYRQALGQGPEFLTYFNYEAQQDKSGLPNDRFSAERPEGSISTLTIQRTEQRDSAMYRCASSLAPAEQYFGPGTRLTVT.

This clonotype was seen more than once but under ten times. V gene TRBV7-9 combines with J gene TRBJ1-6, with TRBD1 matching 8 bases. The CDR3 extends over 15 amino acids. CDR1 SEHNR and CDR2 FQNEAQ come from the germline V gene (reference sequence). Trimming cost V 5 bases and J 7 bases; bases outside gene matches: 7. CDR3 in DNA: TGTGCCAGCAGCGCGACAGGGGTCTCAAATTCACCCCTCCACTTT. It codes for CASSATGVSNSPLHF.

There are a few counts of this clonotype. The chain couples TRBV7-6 to TRBJ1-4; 7 nucleotides match TRBD1. Germline V gene data show CDR1 as SGHVS and CDR2 as FNYEAQ. With 5 bases clipped from V and 8 bases from J, the junction kept 8 bases outside the gene matches. This CDR3 is 14 amino acids long. CDR3 DNA: TGTGCCAGCAGCCTACGACAGGGTTGGGAAAAACTGTTTTTT. Translated, it gives CASSLRQGWEKLFF.

Regarding this clonotype: At one end, the junction sequence differs from germline, possibly due to a read error. The chain links TRBV3-1 to TRBJ2-5; the D gene is possibly TRBD2 (6 bases). Germline assignment: CDR1 LGHDT and CDR2 YNNKEL (reference sequence). The length of the CDR3 is 15 residues. CDR3 sequence (DNA): TGTGCCAGCAGCCAAGATTTTCGGGGGTTGGAGACCCCGTACTTC. Amino acid sequence: CASSQDFRGLETPYF.

Comments on this clonotype: This could be a read error, since a much larger clone is one nucleotide away. The rearrangement uses TRBV7-9 and TRBJ2-2, with 10 bases matching TRBD2. Germline V gene sequence: CDR1 SEHNR, CDR2 FQNEAQ (reference sequence). CDR3 length: 18 amino acids. The CDR3 sequence is CASSTTPSGSSRAGGLFF. CDR3 DNA sequence: TGTGCCAGCAGCACAACCCCTAGCGGGAGCTCCCGTGCCGGGGGGCTGTTTTTT.

This clonotype has a handful of counts. The genes are TRBV27 and TRBJ1-1; D is unclear. The CDR3 extends over 13 amino acids. CDR1 is MNHEY, CDR2 SMNVEV, per germline (reference sequence). V was shortened by 6 bases and J by 0 bases, with 8 bases between the two germline ends. The CDR3 region is CASSGRLNTEAFF. CDR3 nucleotide sequence: TGTGCCAGCAGCGGACGGTTGAACACTGAAGCTTTCTTT.

DNA for the CDR3: TGTGCCATCAGTGACCCCCTCCGCTACAATGAGCAGTTCTTC. This encodes CAISDPLRYNEQFF. The chain employs TRBV10-3 and TRBJ2-1; D is undetermined. The V end lost 3 bases, the J end lost 3 bases, and 9 bases lay between the germline ends. Germline V gene sequence: CDR1 ENHRY, CDR2 SYGVKD. This CDR3 has 14 amino acids.

On this clonotype: The junction differs from germline at one of its ends, possibly a read error. V and J are TRBV5-3 and TRBJ2-1, with no clear D. TRBV5-3 is an ORF, with its function uncertain. The CDR3 runs to 11 residues. This chain's CDR3 is CASSFGYGQFF. The DNA of the CDR3 is TGTGCCAGCAGCTTCGGCTATGGGCAGTTCTTC.

CDR3 sequence: CATSIGTGGINEQYF. The CDR3 nucleotides are TGTGCCACCAGCATAGGGACAGGGGGCATCAACGAGCAGTACTTC. V gene TRBV15 combines with J gene TRBJ2-7, with 12 bases fitting TRBD1. CDR3 length: 15 residues. Looked up from germline, CDR1 is LNHNV and CDR2 is YYDKDF (reference sequence). The ends lost 4 bases at V and 5 bases at J; junction bases unmatched: 6.

The sample holds many counts of this clonotype. The chain links TRBV7-9 to TRBJ1-4; TRBD1 agrees at 11 bases. V lost 4 bases to trimming and J lost 4 bases; unmatched junction nucleotides: 11. CDR1 and CDR2 (germline): SEHNR, FQNEAQ (reference sequence). The CDR3 is made up of 18 amino acids. The CDR3 is CASSSPSDRGRDNEKLFF. In nucleotides, the CDR3 is TGTGCCAGCAGCTCCCCGTCGGACAGGGGGCGCGATAATGAAAAACTGTTTTTT.